These 25 T cell receptor beta chains were all obtained from the same sample, sequenced in a study of molecular identifiers for immune sequencing clone quantification. Each CDR3 protein is one row after TCRdb ran MiXCR on the PCR reads. Of about 640,000 distinct CDR3 sequences listed, 20% are singletons. Input material: naive CD8+ T cells from blood, with Jurkat cell RNA spiked in. Subset reported: FACS-sorted CD8+CD4-CCR7+CD45RA+ naive T cells. The receptors were gathered from a human donor in good health. Some libraries in this study had Jurkat cell RNA spiked in.

The V call is TRBV19, the J call TRBJ2-2, with TRBD1 as a possible D gene (5 bases). CDR1 is LNHDA, CDR2 SQIVND, per germline (reference sequence). This CDR3 is built from 15 residues. Between the trimmed V and J ends, which lost 3 bases and 4 bases, there was a span of 12 bases. The CDR3 protein is CASSIDRKGTGELFF. Written as DNA, the CDR3 is TGTGCCAGTAGTATTGACAGAAAAGGCACCGGGGAGCTGTTTTTT.

On this clonotype itself: Being one base from a much bigger clone, this may be a read error. The rearrangement uses TRBV12-3 or TRBV12-4 and TRBJ2-5; 8 bases fit TRBD2. The CDR3 loop spans 14 amino acids. CDR3 sequence reads: CASTRMSGSQTRYF. CDR3 nucleotide sequence: TGTGCCAGCACCCGGATGAGCGGGAGTCAGACCCGGTACTTC.

This clonotype was counted ten times or more. This chain connects TRBV6-2 or TRBV6-3 to TRBJ2-3; 10 bases match TRBD2. Germline CDR1 and CDR2: MNHEY and SVGEGT. The CDR3 runs to 15 residues. The V segment lost 5 bases and the J segment 6 bases; nucleotides outside the gene matches: 8. In DNA, the CDR3 is TGTGCCAGCAGTCCCACTAGCGGGATATGGGATACGCAGTATTTT. Residues: CASSPTSGIWDTQYF.

The V call is TRBV5-6, the J call TRBJ2-1; D not resolved. The ends were cut back, 5 bases at V and 0 bases at J, with 15 bases in the middle. Germline V gives CDR1 SGHDT, CDR2 YYEEEE. CDR3 length: 16 residues. The CDR3 loop is CASRRGSLSSYNEQFF. The CDR3, as DNA: TGTGCCAGCAGAAGAGGTAGTCTGAGCTCCTACAATGAGCAGTTCTTC.

Ten or more counts support this clonotype. The junction and the germline gene differ at one end; a read error may be behind it. V and J are TRBV18 and TRBJ2-5; D is unclear. The CDR3 runs to 13 residues. Germline CDR1 and CDR2: KGHSH and LQKENI. The chain's CDR3 is CASSPQYQETQYF. Written as DNA, the CDR3 is TGCGCCAGCAGCCCACAGTACCAAGAGACCCAGTACTTC.

There are many counts of this clonotype. The V gene is TRBV5-6, the J gene TRBJ1-1; D not certain. The CDR3 contains 14 residues. The V gene's germline CDR1 is SGHDT and CDR2 YYEEEE. V was trimmed by 5 bases and J by 0 bases, leaving 11 bases between them. In DNA, the CDR3 is TGTGCCAGCAGTCTGATCCGTTTGAACACTGAAGCTTTCTTT. Protein: CASSLIRLNTEAFF.

This clonotype has ten or more counts. The rearrangement links TRBV9 to TRBJ2-5; 10 positions match TRBD2. The CDR3 has 16 residues. The germline CDR1 and CDR2 sequences are SGDLS and YYNGEE. Trimming took 0 bases from V and 1 from J; bases not matched to a gene: 3. In nucleotides, the CDR3 is TGTGCCAGCAGCGTAGGGGTAGCGGGGGGCCAAGAGACCCAGTACTTC. It specifies CASSVGVAGGQETQYF.

This sequence joins TRBV7-9 and TRBJ2-3; TRBD1 agrees at 7 bases. This CDR3 spans 17 amino acids. Per the germline V gene, CDR1 is SEHNR and CDR2 is FQNEAQ (reference sequence). Trimming removed 0 bases from V and 2 bases from J; junction bases left unmatched: 8. The DNA for the CDR3 is TGTGCCAGCAGCTTAGCCCAGGGGCAGGGGGACACAGATACGCAGTATTTT. It encodes CASSLAQGQGDTDTQYF.

This clonotype was detected ten times or more. The limits of the CDR3 on the DNA are not certain, so only TCRdb's listed CDR3 is given. V gene TRBV6-2 or TRBV6-3 combines with J gene TRBJ1-1. Germline assignment: CDR1 MNHEY and CDR2 SVGEGT. The CDR3 is made up of 19 amino acids, end residues included. The CDR3 protein is CASSYSLWQSGVFNTEAFF.

This clonotype was picked up many times. J is TRBJ2-7 and V is TRBV3-1; possible D gene TRBD2, 6 bases. V dropped 0 bases and J dropped 2 bases, with 8 bases sitting between them. CDR1 is LGHDT and CDR2 is YNNKEL in the germline V gene (reference sequence). The length of the CDR3 is 14 residues. This CDR3 is CASSQDGGTYEQYF. The CDR3 DNA is TGTGCCAGCAGCCAAGACGGCGGGACCTACGAGCAGTACTTC.

This clonotype appeared a few times. J is TRBJ2-5 and V is TRBV21-1; the table's D call, TRBD1, has no DNA check behind it. TRBV21-1 is annotated as a pseudogene. The CDR3 is made up of 14 amino acids. The CDR3 DNA follows: TGTGCCAGCAGCCGAGGGGACACCCCAGGAACCCAGTACTTC. Translating it yields CASSRGDTPGTQYF.

A remark on this clonotype: At one end the junction does not follow the germline gene, possibly because of a read error. The rearrangement uses TRBV7-9 and TRBJ2-1; D ambiguous. The CDR3 runs 16 residues. The germline CDR1 and CDR2 sequences are SEHNR and FQNEAQ (reference sequence). The CDR3 sequence is CASSLSGAPSYNERFF. DNA of the CDR3: TGTGCCAGCAGCTTATCTGGCGCCCCCTCCTACAATGAGCGGTTCTTC.

The V and J genes are TRBV9 and TRBJ2-5; tentative D call: TRBD2 (5 bases). The CDR3 has 15 amino acids. Trimming left V 0 bases short and J 3 bases short, with 12 bases between. Germline CDR1 reads SGDLS; CDR2 reads YYNGEE. The CDR3 DNA sequence: TGTGCCAGCAGCGTAGGGTATAGCGTAGAAGAGACCCAGTACTTC. Protein: CASSVGYSVEETQYF.

This clonotype was observed at least ten times. The J gene is TRBJ1-1, the V gene TRBV11-2; no definite D call. This CDR3 region has 16 residues. Germline CDR1 and CDR2: SGHAT and FQNNGV. V was pared by 5 bases and J by 5 bases, with 21 bases between. CDR3 loop: CASSPYLGRLTTEAFF. The CDR3, as DNA: TGTGCCAGCAGCCCTTACTTGGGGAGATTGACGACTGAAGCTTTCTTT.

As concerns this clonotype: It may be a read error: a sequence one base away is much more abundant. V usage is TRBV6-5 and J usage is TRBJ1-1; no reliable D call. V shed 3 bases and J shed 2 bases, with 10 bases lying between them. The V gene's germline CDR1 is MNHEY and CDR2 SVGAGI. The CDR3 is 14 residues long. The CDR3 loop is CASSYATVNTEAFF. The CDR3 DNA reads as TGTGCCAGCAGTTATGCTACAGTTAACACTGAAGCTTTCTTT.

This clonotype was detected once. A much bigger clone sits one base away, suggesting this may be a read error. The chain couples TRBV7-9 to TRBJ1-2; D is uncertain. This CDR3 has 12 residues. Germline CDR1 SEHNR, CDR2 FQNEAQ (reference sequence). This CDR3 reads CASSLVDNGYAF. The DNA of the CDR3 is TGTGCCAGCAGCTTAGTCGACAACGGCTACGCCTTC.

This clonotype was detected ten times or more. This chain uses TRBV6-5 with TRBJ2-7; 9 positions agree with TRBD1. The CDR3 extends over 17 amino acids. The germline V gene has CDR1 MNHEY and CDR2 SVGAGI. The V and J ends lost 5 bases and 1 base, in that order; junction bases with no gene match: 12. The DNA of the CDR3 is TGTGCCAGCAGTCCGCTTCCGAGACAGGGGGTGTCCTACGAGCAGTACTTC. This translates into CASSPLPRQGVSYEQYF.

This clonotype appeared many times. The V gene is TRBV12-5, the J gene TRBJ1-1; the D is unclear. The CDR3 spans 11 residues. CDR1 and CDR2 from the germline V gene are LGHNT and FRNRAP. The V end lost 3 bases, the J end lost 8 bases, and 7 bases lay between the germline ends. The CDR3 DNA follows: TGTGCTAGTGGTTTTGGGTTAGAAGCTTTCTTT. Encoded protein: CASGFGLEAFF.

Many counts were recorded for this clonotype. This sequence joins TRBV30 and TRBJ1-4; a weak D match, TRBD1 (5 bases). This CDR3 has 14 amino acids. V lost 4 bases to trimming and J lost 7 bases, with 16 bases between them. The germline gives CDR1 GTSNPN, CDR2 SVGIG (reference sequence). DNA for the CDR3: TGTGCCTGGAATGGGGGAAGGGTTGGTGAAAAACTGTTTTTT. Protein product: CAWNGGRVGEKLFF.

In nucleotides, the CDR3 is TGTGCTAGTGGTTTGGTACACGCGGGAAACACTGAAGCTTTCTTT. This encodes CASGLVHAGNTEAFF. This chain connects TRBV12-5 to TRBJ1-1; the D is unclear. This CDR3 contains 15 residues. V dropped 0 bases and J dropped 2 bases, with 10 bases sitting between them. Germline CDR1 is LGHNT and CDR2 is FRNRAP. Variable domain in full (rest from reference TRBV12-5 and TRBJ1-1): DARVTQTPRHKVTEMGQEVTMRCQPILGHNTVFWYRQTMMQGLELLAYFRNRAPLDDSGMPKDRFSAEMPDATLATLKIQPSEPRDSAVYFCASGLVHAGNTEAFFGQGTRLTVV.

This clonotype was seen repeatedly, ten times or more. J is TRBJ2-2 and V is TRBV24-1; the D gene is possibly TRBD1 (5 bases). The CDR3 consists of 14 residues. The V gene lost 3 bases and the J gene lost 5 bases, with 9 bases spanning the gap. In germline, CDR1 is KGHDR, CDR2 SFDVKD. The CDR3, as DNA: TGTGCCACCAGTGATCCCTACAGGACCGGGGAGCTGTTTTTT. Protein sequence: CATSDPYRTGELFF.

The chain recombines TRBV27 with TRBJ1-5; D perhaps matches TRBD1 (6 bases). V was pared by 6 bases and J by 5 bases, with 11 bases between. From germline, CDR1 is MNHEY and CDR2 SMNVEV (reference sequence). The CDR3 totals 13 residues. This CDR3 is CASRPPGDQPQHF. DNA for the CDR3: TGTGCCAGCAGACCTCCAGGGGATCAGCCCCAGCATTTT.

There are a few counts of this clonotype. The rearrangement uses TRBV19 and TRBJ2-4, with D possibly TRBD1 on 6 matching bases. The CDR3 runs to 15 residues. The germline V gene encodes CDR1 LNHDA and CDR2 SQIVND (reference sequence). The V end lost 10 bases, the J end lost 1 base, and 17 bases lay between the germline ends. The CDR3 DNA is TGTGCCACTCGAACAGGGACCAGGGCCAAAAACATTCAGTACTTC. It codes for CATRTGTRAKNIQYF.

Turning to this clonotype: A single base separates this from a much larger clone, so it may be a read error. V usage is TRBV7-6 and J usage is TRBJ2-5; a weak D match, TRBD2 (5 bases). Germline V gene lookup returns CDR1 SGHVS and CDR2 FNYEAQ. Trimming took off 3 bases at V and 1 base at J, with 12 bases between the two ends. The CDR3 consists of 15 residues. This CDR3 reads CASSFARRGQETQYF. The CDR3 nucleotides are TGTGCCAGCAGCTTCGCGCGCCGGGGCCAAGAGACCCAGTACTTC.

This clonotype was recorded a few times. CDR3 DNA sequence: TGTGCCAGCAGTTACTCAGGGCGGACAGCCGGCAATCAGCCCCAGCATTTT. Translation: CASSYSGRTAGNQPQHF. This sequence joins TRBV6-5 and TRBJ1-5; D perhaps matches TRBD1 (6 bases). Germline CDR1 is MNHEY and CDR2 is SVGAGI. This CDR3 is built from 17 residues. The V and J ends lost 0 bases and 2 bases respectively, with 14 bases between them.